Shown below are 31 T cell receptor beta chains from a single sample sequenced in a study of blood T cell repertoires in COVID-19. Measured with immunoSEQ multiplex PCR; TCRdb has only the in-frame clones, and not every one. The repertoire holds more than 85,000 clones, with around 90% as singletons. The specimen was peripheral blood. Receptors were obtained from a human donor with COVID-19, enrolled during active disease. The donor label of this sample is uncertain.

The V call is TRBV7-9, the J call TRBJ2-2; 8 bases match TRBD2. The V and J ends lost 5 bases and 4 bases, in that order; junction bases with no gene match: 6. The CDR3 extends over 15 amino acids. Germline values: CDR1 SEHNR, CDR2 FQNEAQ (reference sequence). DNA of the CDR3: TGTGCCAGCAGCCCGCTCGGGGGGGGCACCGGGGAGCTGTTTTTT. This encodes CASSPLGGGTGELFF.

V and J are TRBV29-1 and TRBJ2-1, with D perhaps matching TRBD2 (5 bases). With 4 bases removed from V and 2 bases from J, the gap between germline ends came to 9 bases. The CDR3 is 13 amino acids. Germline V gene data show CDR1 as SQVTM and CDR2 as ANQGSEA. The CDR3, as DNA: TGCAGCGTTGGGCGGGCCACCTACAATGAGCAGTTCTTC. It codes for CSVGRATYNEQFF.

The CDR3 region has the DNA TGTGCCTGTGGTAGGGGTGGTGGCTACACCTTC. This sequence encodes CACGRGGGYTF. The chain carries TRBV6-5 and TRBJ1-2; TRBD1 is a possible D gene (5 bases). CDR1 is MNHEY and CDR2 is SVGAGI in the germline V gene. This CDR3 has 11 amino acids. V was shortened by 11 bases and J by 7 bases, with 14 bases between the two germline ends.

The chain uses TRBV6-5 and TRBJ2-1; 16 bases are a match to TRBD2. The CDR3 consists of 15 residues. Per the germline V gene, CDR1 is MNHEY and CDR2 is SVGAGI. V was pared by 9 bases and J by 4 bases, with 3 bases of the junction left unmatched. CDR3: CASQGLAGGYNEQFF. Here the CDR3 DNA reads TGTGCCAGTCAGGGACTAGCGGGGGGGTACAATGAGCAGTTCTTC.

V and J are TRBV28 and TRBJ1-2; D unclear. The CDR3 extends over 14 amino acids. CDR1 and CDR2 (germline): MDHEN, SYDVKM. V was shortened by 6 bases and J by 8 bases, with 19 bases between the two germline ends. The CDR3 region has the DNA TGTGCCAGCAGGCCCCCCGGGGTCTGGGAAGGCTACACCTTC. The encoded protein is CASRPPGVWEGYTF.

This chain uses TRBV11-3 with TRBJ1-2; TRBD1 matches 8 bases. This CDR3 comprises 13 residues. Germline loops: CDR1 SGHNT, CDR2 YENEEA. Germline trimming cut 5 bases from V and 7 bases from J; bases unmatched to any gene: 6. The CDR3 sequence is CASSAGGRSGYTF. DNA of the CDR3: TGTGCCAGCAGCGCAGGGGGCCGAAGTGGCTACACCTTC.

Written as DNA, the CDR3 is TGTGCCTGGGCACCGGGACAGGGATATTCACCCCTCCACTTT. This sequence encodes CAWAPGQGYSPLHF. V gene TRBV30 combines with J gene TRBJ1-6, with TRBD1 matching 9 bases. The CDR3 consists of 14 residues. The V gene's germline CDR1 is GTSNPN and CDR2 SVGIG (reference sequence). V lost 5 bases and J lost 8; bases outside the gene matches: 7.

The chain combines TRBV2 with TRBJ1-2; 8 bases align to TRBD1. V lost 7 bases to trimming and J lost 5 bases; unmatched junction nucleotides: 6. The CDR3 is made up of 13 amino acids. Germline CDR1 SNHLY, CDR2 FYNNEI. The DNA of the CDR3 is TGTGCCAGCACCCGACAGGGGTTTTATGGCTACACCTTC. Residues: CASTRQGFYGYTF.

The chain employs TRBV6-5 and TRBJ1-3; tentatively, D is TRBD1 (6 bases). Deletions cut 4 bases from V and 10 bases from J, with 11 bases between. The CDR3 is 12 amino acids. Germline CDR1 reads MNHEY; CDR2 reads SVGAGI. This chain's CDR3 is CASSSQGKTIYF. CDR3 sequence (DNA): TGTGCCAGCAGTTCCCAGGGGAAAACCATATATTTT.

CDR3 sequence reads: CASSMDRAGSGNTIYF. The CDR3 coding sequence is TGTGCCAGTAGTATGGACAGGGCCGGCTCTGGAAACACCATATATTTT. The chain uses TRBV19 and TRBJ1-3; TRBD1 aligns across 8 bases. In germline, CDR1 is LNHDA, CDR2 SQIVND (reference sequence). This CDR3 has 16 residues. The V and J ends lost 3 bases and 0 bases, in that order; junction bases with no gene match: 4.

The rearrangement links TRBV7-2 to TRBJ2-5, with D possibly being TRBD1 (6 bases). Trimming removed 5 bases at V and 2 bases at J, with 18 bases between. The CDR3 contains 16 residues. Germline V gene data show CDR1 as SGHTA and CDR2 as FQGNSA. The CDR3, as DNA: TGTGCCAGCAGCCTCGGCGTGCAGGGGCGTCAAGAGACCCAGTACTTC. Its protein is CASSLGVQGRQETQYF.

This clone occurred once. The gene calls are TRBV30 and TRBJ1-6, with a weak D call TRBD1 (5 bases). The CDR3 is 14 amino acids. V lost 0 bases to trimming and J lost 8 bases, with 11 bases between them. Germline CDR1 reads GTSNPN; CDR2 reads SVGIG (reference sequence). The CDR3, as DNA: TGTGCCTGGAGTGTACGGACGGGGGATTCACCCCTCCACTTT. It specifies CAWSVRTGDSPLHF.

In this sample, this clone turned up once. This sequence joins TRBV3-1 (or the pseudogene TRBV3-2) and TRBJ2-1, with 10 bases that match TRBD2. V gave up 1 base and J gave up 0 bases; unmatched junction bases: 9. Germline V CDR1 and CDR2: LGHDT, YNNKEL (reference sequence). CDR3 length: 19 residues. This CDR3 reads CASSQVLAGDTYSYNEQFF. The CDR3 bases are TGTGCCAGCAGCCAAGTGCTAGCGGGAGATACTTACTCCTACAATGAGCAGTTCTTC.

The rearrangement joins TRBV5-1 to TRBJ1-2; possibly TRBD1 for D (5 bases). Per germline, CDR1 SGHRS and CDR2 YFSETQ. The CDR3 is 15 residues long. The V end lost 0 bases, the J end lost 8 bases, and 17 bases lay between the germline ends. CDR3 amino acids: CASSLGGALGGGYTF. CDR3 sequence (DNA): TGCGCCAGCAGCTTGGGCGGGGCCCTGGGTGGCGGCTACACCTTC.

The chain is built from TRBV28 and TRBJ1-2; tentatively, D is TRBD1 (5 bases). V was shortened by 3 bases and J by 1 base, with 6 bases between the two germline ends. The germline V gene encodes CDR1 MDHEN and CDR2 SYDVKM. The CDR3 sequence is 13 residues long. The DNA of the CDR3 is TGTGCCAGCAGTTTTCAGGGTAACTATGGCTACACCTTC. This encodes CASSFQGNYGYTF.

The V and J genes are TRBV11-2 and TRBJ2-2, with 8 bases lining up with TRBD1. The V segment lost 8 bases and the J segment 1 base; nucleotides outside the gene matches: 9. The CDR3 runs 16 residues. Germline V CDR1 and CDR2: SGHAT, FQNNGV. The CDR3: CASGLTGDLNTGELFF. The CDR3 DNA follows: TGTGCCAGCGGACTGACAGGGGACCTGAACACCGGGGAGCTGTTTTTT.

V usage is TRBV10-1 and J usage is TRBJ2-1; possible D gene TRBD1, 5 bases. The CDR3 loop spans 13 amino acids. Germline V gene lookup returns CDR1 WNHNN and CDR2 SYGVQD (reference sequence). V was shortened by 6 bases and J by 5 bases, with 11 bases between the two germline ends. CDR3 in DNA: TGCGCCAGCAGCCCCGCAGGGAACAATGAGCAGTTCTTC. Protein sequence: CASSPAGNNEQFF.

The chain links TRBV30 to TRBJ1-1; D is possibly TRBD1 (5 bases). Between the trimmed V and J ends, which lost 3 bases and 0 bases, there was a span of 14 bases. CDR1 and CDR2 from the germline V gene are GTSNPN and SVGIG (reference sequence). This CDR3 has 15 residues. CDR3 sequence: CAWRAYRFVNTEAFF. Written as DNA, the CDR3 is TGTGCCTGGAGAGCTTACAGGTTTGTGAACACTGAAGCTTTCTTT. The entire variable domain, with the rest obtained from reference TRBV30 and TRBJ1-1, is as follows: SQTIHQWPATLVQPVGSPLSLECTVEGTSNPNLYWYRQAAGRGLQLLFYSVGIGQISSEVPQNLSASRPQDRQFILSSKKLLLSDSGFYLCAWRAYRFVNTEAFFGQGTRLTVV.

V is TRBV18 and J is TRBJ1-4, with 7 bases lining up with TRBD1. Trimming took 6 bases from V and 1 from J; bases not matched to a gene: 11. The CDR3 consists of 17 residues. Germline V gene data show CDR1 as KGHSH and CDR2 as LQKENI. CDR3 protein: CASSPAGDSQTNEKLFF. The CDR3 nucleotides read TGTGCCAGCTCGCCCGCCGGGGACAGCCAAACTAATGAAAAACTGTTTTTT.

V is TRBV7-9 and J is TRBJ2-7; 7 bases align to TRBD1. Trimming removed 0 bases from V and 0 bases from J; junction bases left unmatched: 5. This CDR3 is built from 16 residues. From germline, CDR1 is SEHNR and CDR2 FQNEAQ (reference sequence). CDR3: CASSLALGQSSYEQYF. CDR3 in DNA: TGTGCCAGCAGCTTAGCTTTGGGACAGAGCTCCTACGAGCAGTACTTC.

The rearrangement joins TRBV11-2 to TRBJ2-3, with D possibly TRBD2 on 5 matching bases. Germline values: CDR1 SGHAT, CDR2 FQNNGV. CDR3 length: 14 residues. Trimming took off 1 base at V and 5 bases at J, with 10 bases between the two ends. The CDR3 DNA reads TGTGCCAGCAGCTTAGTGCTAGCCAGAGATACGCAGTATTTT. This sequence encodes CASSLVLARDTQYF.

CDR3 coding DNA: TGTGCCAGCAGCCAACTAGATACGCAGTATTTT. It is translated as CASSQLDTQYF. The V gene is TRBV3-1 (or the pseudogene TRBV3-2), the J gene TRBJ2-3; D is unclear. This CDR3 contains 11 residues. V shed 2 bases and J shed 5 bases, with 2 bases lying between them. Germline V gene lookup returns CDR1 LGHDT and CDR2 YNNKEL (reference sequence).

The chain has TRBV6-4 and TRBJ2-1; D is ambiguous. Germline assignment: CDR1 MRHNA and CDR2 SNTAGT. The germline V and J ends were trimmed by 0 bases and 3 bases, with 9 bases remaining between them. The CDR3 extends over 15 amino acids. The CDR3 here is CASSDSEENYNEQFF. Here the CDR3 DNA reads TGTGCCAGCAGTGACTCCGAGGAAAACTACAATGAGCAGTTCTTC.

V gene TRBV4-1 combines with J gene TRBJ2-7; 10 bases agree with TRBD2. The V gene end was trimmed by 4 bases and the J gene end by 13 bases; junction bases not matched to a gene: 16. The germline V gene has CDR1 MGHRA and CDR2 YSYEKL. This CDR3 comprises 15 residues. The CDR3 region has the DNA TGCGCCAGCAGCCCTAATAAATCACCCGGGACTAGCGTATACTTC. Encoded protein: CASSPNKSPGTSVYF.

The gene calls are TRBV13 and TRBJ2-1; TRBD2 matches 7 bases. V dropped 6 bases and J dropped 1; count of bases not matched to a gene: 6. Germline CDR1 PRHDT, CDR2 FYEKMQ (reference sequence). The CDR3 has 15 residues. CDR3 bases: TGTGCCAGCAGTCCCTCGCGGGGGTCCTACAATGAGCAGTTCTTC. The encoded protein is CASSPSRGSYNEQFF.

The chain couples TRBV5-4 to TRBJ2-3; 9 nucleotides match TRBD1. V was clipped by 6 bases and J by 1 base; unmatched bases: 9. This CDR3 is 16 amino acids long. Per the germline V gene, CDR1 is SGHNT and CDR2 is YYREEE (reference sequence). The CDR3 DNA reads as TGTGCCAGCACCTCAAATCGGGACAGGGGCACAGATACGCAGTATTTT. Translating it yields CASTSNRDRGTDTQYF.

The rearrangement joins TRBV2 to TRBJ2-7; D remains ambiguous. Between the trimmed V and J ends, which lost 7 bases and 5 bases, there was a span of 15 bases. Germline values: CDR1 SNHLY, CDR2 FYNNEI. There are 13 residues in the CDR3. CDR3 coding DNA: TGTGCCAGCACCCTTGACTTGGTCCACGAGCAGTACTTC. Its protein is CASTLDLVHEQYF.

V and J are TRBV14 and TRBJ2-3; TRBD2 agrees at 8 bases. With V trimmed by 6 bases and J by 6 bases, 8 bases remained unmatched. The CDR3 is made up of 14 amino acids. Germline V gives CDR1 SGHDN, CDR2 FVKESK. The CDR3 sequence is CASRPGLGADTQYF. Here the CDR3 DNA reads TGTGCCAGCAGGCCGGGACTAGGGGCTGATACGCAGTATTTT.

The genes are TRBV2 and TRBJ2-1; the D gene is possibly TRBD2 (6 bases). Germline CDR1 SNHLY, CDR2 FYNNEI. The CDR3 runs to 14 residues. Between the trimmed V and J ends, which lost 7 bases and 7 bases, there was a span of 17 bases. The CDR3 here is CASNGGAIGNEQFF. CDR3 bases: TGTGCCAGCAACGGCGGGGCTATCGGGAATGAGCAGTTCTTC.

The chain's CDR3 is CASSSIRVAKNYGYTF. Written as DNA, the CDR3 is TGTGCCAGCAGCTCCATCCGGGTCGCTAAAAACTATGGCTACACCTTC. The chain is built from TRBV7-9 and TRBJ1-2, with D uncertain. Germline-derived CDR1 and CDR2 are SEHNR and FQNEAQ (reference sequence). This CDR3 has 16 residues. With 4 bases removed from V and 2 bases from J, the gap between germline ends came to 17 bases.

The genes are TRBV19 and TRBJ2-7; TRBD1 agrees at 7 bases. The V gene end was trimmed by 6 bases and the J gene end by 0 bases; junction bases not matched to a gene: 8. Germline V lookup: CDR1 LNHDA, CDR2 SQIVND (reference sequence). The CDR3 consists of 15 residues. The CDR3 protein is CASSKDRVSSYEQYF. CDR3 in DNA: TGTGCCAGTAGCAAAGACAGGGTAAGCTCCTACGAGCAGTACTTC. Using reference TRBV19 and TRBJ2-7 for the parts outside the CDR3, the full variable domain is DGGITQSPKYLFRKEGQNVTLSCEQNLNHDAMYWYRQDPGQGLRLIYYSQIVNDFQKGDIAEGYSVSREKKESFPLTVTSAQKNPTAFYLCASSKDRVSSYEQYFGPGTRLTVT.